These T cell receptor beta chains were read from a single sample in a study of cytomegalovirus exposure and HLA in healthy donors. Profiled with immunoSEQ multiplex PCR; TCRdb holds only in-frame clones, not every one. The table includes about 210,000 clones, about three quarters detected once. Sequenced: PBMCs. All receptors come from a male donor in good health and CMV-seronegative. CDR3s include the opening cysteine and the closing phenylalanine or tryptophan. A D gene is named only where the DNA matches it firmly. The size entry is marked missing in some rows and otherwise reads once, few, many or a size class.

V gene,D gene,J gene,clone size,CDR3 protein,CDR3 DNA
TRBV28,.,TRBJ2-7,.,CASSFQGSYEQYF,TGTGCCAGCAGTTTTCAGGGTTCCTACGAGCAGTACTTC
TRBV5-4,.,TRBJ1-1,.,CASGPVGLPEAFF,TGTGCCAGCGGCCCGGTAGGACTTCCCGAAGCTTTCTTT
TRBV15,.,TRBJ1-3,.,CATSREQGGNTIYF,TGTGCCACCAGCAGAGAACAGGGTGGAAACACCATATATTTT
TRBV29-1,.,TRBJ1-5,once,CSVARTSEPNQPQHF,TGCAGCGTTGCCAGGACTTCCGAACCTAATCAGCCCCAGCATTTT
TRBV5-8,.,TRBJ1-4,.,CASSFPARAEKLFF,TGTGCCAGCAGCTTCCCAGCCAGGGCTGAAAAACTGTTTTTT
TRBV5-4,.,TRBJ2-3,once,CASSPRGALASMGTDTQYF,TGTGCCAGCAGCCCCCGGGGAGCTCTCGCAAGTATGGGCACAGATACGCAGTATTTT
TRBV7-9,.,TRBJ1-2,.,CASSLKEGSIYGYTF,TGTGCCAGCAGCTTAAAGGAGGGTAGTATCTATGGCTACACCTTC
TRBV27,.,TRBJ1-5,.,CASSPGLFGNQPQHF,TGTGCCAGCAGTCCCGGGTTGTTCGGCAATCAGCCCCAGCATTTT
TRBV27,.,TRBJ2-1,once,CASSKGSQGYNEQFF,TGTGCCAGCAGCAAAGGGAGTCAAGGGTACAATGAGCAGTTCTTC
TRBV5-4,TRBD1,TRBJ2-6,few,CASSQGQGGLSGANVLTF,TGTGCCAGCAGCCAAGGACAGGGGGGACTCTCTGGGGCCAACGTCCTGACTTTC
TRBV28,.,TRBJ1-2,.,CASSLDRNYGYTF,TGTGCCAGCAGTTTAGACAGGAACTATGGCTACACCTTC
TRBV28,TRBD1,TRBJ1-6,.,CASSHPTGGNSPLHF,TGTGCCAGCAGCCACCCGACAGGGGGGAACTCACCCCTCCACTTT
TRBV9,TRBD1,TRBJ2-3,.,CASSADRGLSTDTQYF,TGTGCCAGCAGCGCGGACAGGGGGCTTAGCACAGATACGCAGTATTTT
TRBV29-1,.,TRBJ1-1,.,CSVAGVVRTEAFF,TGCAGCGTCGCAGGGGTGGTAAGGACTGAAGCTTTCTTT
TRBV15,TRBD2,TRBJ2-2,.,CATSPPSGRGTGELFF,TGTGCCACCAGTCCCCCTAGCGGGAGAGGCACCGGGGAGCTGTTTTTT
TRBV2,TRBD2,TRBJ2-5,.,CASSPSGPLETQYF,TGTGCCAGCAGTCCTAGCGGCCCCTTGGAGACCCAGTACTTC
TRBV18,TRBD1,TRBJ1-4,once,CASSRTGGWDEKLFF,TGTGCCAGCTCACGGACAGGGGGCTGGGATGAAAAACTGTTTTTT
TRBV7-2,.,TRBJ2-7,.,CASSFNSGVGEQYF,TGTGCCAGCAGCTTTAATTCAGGGGTAGGCGAGCAGTACTTC
TRBV21-1,.,TRBJ1-2,.,CASFMWQTNYGYTF,TGTGCCAGCTTCATGTGGCAGACAAACTATGGCTACACCTTC
TRBV6-6,TRBD2,TRBJ2-7,.,CASSPLGGRGYEQYF,TGTGCCAGCAGTCCCCTCGGCGGGAGAGGCTACGAGCAGTACTTC
TRBV5-1,.,TRBJ1-4,few,CASSLDLGAATNEKLFF,TGCGCCAGCAGCTTGGACTTGGGGGCGGCAACTAATGAAAAACTGTTTTTT
TRBV30,.,TRBJ1-1,.,CASGENTEAFF,TGTGCCTCCGGGGAGAACACTGAAGCTTTCTTT
TRBV25-1,.,TRBJ1-2,.,CASSRPGQGVYGYTF,TGTGCCAGCAGTCGACCCGGGCAGGGCGTCTATGGCTACACCTTC
TRBV5-1,.,TRBJ2-1,.,CASSFGTDEQFF,TGCGCCAGCAGCTTTGGAACAGATGAGCAGTTCTTC
TRBV29-1,TRBD1,TRBJ2-7,.,CSATGTGGIHFYEQYF,TGCAGCGCCACGGGTACAGGGGGCATCCACTTTTACGAGCAGTACTTC
TRBV4-3,TRBD2,TRBJ2-7,few,CASSQDWREGPYEQYF,TGCGCCAGCAGCCAAGACTGGCGGGAGGGACCCTACGAGCAGTACTTC
TRBV6-4,TRBD1,TRBJ1-6,.,CASSSGTGGDSPLHF,TGTGCCAGCAGTTCCGGGACAGGGGGCGATTCACCCCTCCACTTT
TRBV27,.,TRBJ2-2,once,CASSLTRVKSGELFF,TGTGCCAGCAGTCTTACGCGGGTAAAGTCCGGGGAGCTGTTTTTT
TRBV5-1,TRBD2,TRBJ2-3,.,CASSFWTSGSNTQYF,TGCGCCAGCAGCTTCTGGACTAGCGGGTCCAATACGCAGTATTTT
TRBV6-6,TRBD1,TRBJ2-3,.,CASSPGGDTQYF,TGTGCCAGCAGTCCAGGGGGAGATACGCAGTATTTT
TRBV14,.,TRBJ1-5,.,CASSHQGPNQPQHF,TGTGCCAGCAGCCATCAGGGCCCCAATCAGCCCCAGCATTTT
TRBV5-4,TRBD1,TRBJ1-6,.,CASSLNRDSLNSPLHF,TGTGCCAGCAGCTTGAATCGGGACAGCTTAAATTCACCCCTCCACTTT
TRBV4-2,.,TRBJ1-5,.,CASSQEIQGNQPQHF,TGTGCCAGCAGCCAAGAGATACAGGGAAATCAGCCCCAGCATTTT
TRBV27,TRBD1,TRBJ2-7,.,CASSLTGVTHEQYF,TGTGCCAGCAGTTTGACAGGGGTTACGCACGAGCAGTACTTC
TRBV5-1,TRBD2,TRBJ2-7,.,CASSPTVLAGGSNEQYF,TGCGCCAGCAGCCCCACCGTACTAGCGGGGGGGTCAAACGAGCAGTACTTC
TRBV4-1,.,TRBJ2-1,.,CASSQDLSYNENNEQFF,TGCGCCAGCAGCCAAGATCTTAGCTACAATGAGAACAATGAGCAGTTCTTC
TRBV30,TRBD1,TRBJ1-6,few,CAWRGTDRGLDSPLHF,TGTGCCTGGAGGGGGACTGACAGGGGGCTAGATTCACCCCTCCACTTT
TRBV11-2,TRBD1,TRBJ1-2,few,CASSLDRMTQGASYTF,TGTGCCAGCAGCTTAGATCGAATGACGCAGGGGGCGAGCTACACCTTC
TRBV9,TRBD1,TRBJ2-2,.,CASSVEMVGTGGPGELFF,TGTGCCAGCAGCGTAGAGATGGTTGGGACAGGGGGCCCCGGGGAGCTGTTTTTT
TRBV28,TRBD1,TRBJ2-7,few,CASSVPGQALYEQYF,TGTGCCAGCAGTGTACCGGGACAGGCTCTCTACGAGCAGTACTTC
TRBV27,.,TRBJ2-5,.,CASKGFGETQYF,TGTGCCAGCAAGGGGTTCGGAGAGACCCAGTACTTC
TRBV7-8,.,TRBJ2-5,few,CASSLLDRSQETQYF,TGTGCCAGCAGCCTCCTTGACAGGTCCCAAGAGACCCAGTACTTC
TRBV12-5,.,TRBJ1-2,.,CASGQGQSYGYTF,TGTGCTAGTGGCCAGGGACAAAGCTATGGCTACACCTTC
TRBV25-1,TRBD2,TRBJ2-5,.,CASSEGGKLAGVQETQYF,TGTGCCAGCAGTGAGGGGGGGAAACTAGCGGGAGTCCAAGAGACCCAGTACTTC
TRBV4-3,TRBD2,TRBJ2-1,.,CASSQDLAGQTYYNEQFF,TGCGCCAGCAGCCAGGATCTAGCGGGCCAAACTTACTACAATGAGCAGTTCTTC
TRBV27,TRBD2,TRBJ2-7,.,CASRALAGGPPRLAYEQYF,TGTGCCAGCAGAGCCCTAGCGGGAGGGCCCCCCCGTCTGGCCTACGAGCAGTACTTC
TRBV13,TRBD1,TRBJ1-4,.,CASSRRQGVNEKLFF,TGTGCCAGCAGCCGAAGACAGGGGGTAAATGAAAAACTGTTTTTT
TRBV28,.,TRBJ2-1,.,CASSPPAAHSYNEQFF,TGTGCCAGCAGTCCCCCAGCGGCCCATTCCTACAATGAGCAGTTCTTC
TRBV9,.,TRBJ2-7,.,CASSVAAGWSYEQYF,TGTGCCAGCAGCGTAGCGGCAGGATGGTCCTACGAGCAGTACTTC
TRBV30,TRBD1,TRBJ1-1,.,CAWLTGSLREAFF,TGTGCCTGGTTGACAGGGTCTCTTCGTGAAGCTTTCTTT
TRBV18,.,TRBJ1-4,.,CASSPRGLNEKLFF,TGTGCCAGCTCACCCCGGGGGTTGAATGAAAAACTGTTTTTT
TRBV18,.,TRBJ2-1,.,CASSPDSSQFF,TGTGCCAGCTCACCCGACTCCTCGCAGTTCTTC
TRBV6-5,TRBD2,TRBJ2-5,few,CASRPWTSVRETQYF,TGTGCCAGCAGACCTTGGACTAGCGTGAGGGAGACCCAGTACTTC
TRBV27,TRBD1,TRBJ1-5,.,CASSWTGSNQPQHF,TGTGCCAGCAGTTGGACAGGGTCAAATCAGCCCCAGCATTTT
TRBV10-3,TRBD2,TRBJ2-7,few,CAIGTSGYSYEQYF,TGTGCCATCGGGACTAGCGGATACTCCTACGAGCAGTACTTC
TRBV7-2,.,TRBJ2-7,.,CASSFGVLGYEQYF,TGTGCCAGCAGCTTCGGGGTTCTGGGGTACGAGCAGTACTTC
TRBV10-3,.,TRBJ1-5,few,CAISDSNQPQHF,TGTGCCATCAGTGACTCGAATCAGCCCCAGCATTTT